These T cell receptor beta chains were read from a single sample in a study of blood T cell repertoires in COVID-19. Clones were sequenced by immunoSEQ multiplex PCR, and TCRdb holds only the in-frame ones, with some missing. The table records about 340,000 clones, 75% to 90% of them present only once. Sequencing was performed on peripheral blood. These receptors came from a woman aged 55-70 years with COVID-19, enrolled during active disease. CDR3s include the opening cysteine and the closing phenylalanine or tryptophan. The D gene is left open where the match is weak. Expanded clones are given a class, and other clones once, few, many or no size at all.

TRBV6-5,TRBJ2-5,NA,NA,TGTGCCAGCAGACGGACTGCTGTTTGGGAGACCCAGTACTTC,CASRRTAVWETQYF
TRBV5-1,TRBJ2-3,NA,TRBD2,TGCGCCAGCAGCCCGGGACTAGCGGGACCTACAGATACGCAGTATTTT,CASSPGLAGPTDTQYF
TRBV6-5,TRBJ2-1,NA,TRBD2,TGTGCCAGCGCACTAGCGGGGGTGATATACAATGAGCAGTTCTTC,CASALAGVIYNEQFF
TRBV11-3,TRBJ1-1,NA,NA,TGTGCCAGCTCCCTTGGGCAGGGCGGTGAAGCTTTCTTT,CASSLGQGGEAFF
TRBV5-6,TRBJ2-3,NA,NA,TGTGCCAGCAGCCCTTGGGCGATTAGCACAGATACGCAGTATTTT,CASSPWAISTDTQYF
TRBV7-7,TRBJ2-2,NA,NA,TGTGCCAGCAGCCTGGGGGGAGGAGGGGAGCTGTTTTTT,CASSLGGGGELFF
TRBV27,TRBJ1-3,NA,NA,TGTGCCAGCAGTCCCACCCTAATTGGAAACACCATATATTTT,CASSPTLIGNTIYF
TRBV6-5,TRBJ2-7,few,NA,TGTGCCAGCAGTTACGACAGTACCTACGAGCAGTACTTC,CASSYDSTYEQYF
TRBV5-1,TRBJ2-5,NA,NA,TGCGCCAGCAGCGTGTCCGGGACATCCGAAGAGACCCAGTACTTC,CASSVSGTSEETQYF
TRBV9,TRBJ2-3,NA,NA,TGTGCCAGCACCCCAAAAGGCAGGCTCACAGATACGCAGTATTTT,CASTPKGRLTDTQYF
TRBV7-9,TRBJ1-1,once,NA,TGTGCCAGCAGCTTCTCAGACACTGAAGCTTTCTTT,CASSFSDTEAFF
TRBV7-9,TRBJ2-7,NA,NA,TGTGCCAGCAGCCCTACGGTCTACGAGCAGTACTTC,CASSPTVYEQYF
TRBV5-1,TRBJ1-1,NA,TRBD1,TGCGCCAGCTATACAGGGGAAGGCGCTGAAGCTTTCTTT,CASYTGEGAEAFF
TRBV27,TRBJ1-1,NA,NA,TGTGCCAGCAGTTCATGGTCCCGGATTGGAGGTGAAGCTTTCTTT,CASSSWSRIGGEAFF
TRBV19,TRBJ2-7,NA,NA,TGTGCCAGTAGTGCCGCCGGGAGCGGAGATTTCTACGAGCAGTACTTC,CASSAAGSGDFYEQYF
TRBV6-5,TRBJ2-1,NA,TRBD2,TGTGCCAGCAGTTACGGCGGGGGAGCTTACAATGAGCAGTTCTTC,CASSYGGGAYNEQFF
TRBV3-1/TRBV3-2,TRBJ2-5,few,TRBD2,TGTGCCAGCAGCCATCCCGGGACTAGCGAAGAGACCCAGTACTTC,CASSHPGTSEETQYF
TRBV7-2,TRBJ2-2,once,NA,TGTGCCAGCAGCTTCGGCGGACTAACCGGGGAGCTGTTTTTT,CASSFGGLTGELFF
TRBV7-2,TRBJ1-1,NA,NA,TGTGCCAGCAGCTTAAGGCAGCGGACTGAAGCTTTCTTT,CASSLRQRTEAFF
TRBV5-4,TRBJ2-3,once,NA,TGTGCCAGCAGCTCCCCCAAGGGGGAGCGAGGCACAGATACGCAGTATTTT,CASSSPKGERGTDTQYF
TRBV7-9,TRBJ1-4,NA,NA,TGTGCCAGCAGAGGGGTTAATGAAAAACTGTTTTTT,CASRGVNEKLFF
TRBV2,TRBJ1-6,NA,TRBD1,TGTGCCAGCAGAAAGGACAGGGATGATTCACCCCTCCACTTT,CASRKDRDDSPLHF
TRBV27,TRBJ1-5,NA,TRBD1,TGTGCCAGCAGTTCCGGACAGGGAATAGGTCAGCCCCAGCATTTT,CASSSGQGIGQPQHF
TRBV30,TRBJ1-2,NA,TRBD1,TGTGCCGCAGACAGGGGAGACGACCCTAACTATGGCTACACCTTC,CAADRGDDPNYGYTF
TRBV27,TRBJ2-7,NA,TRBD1,TGTGCCAGCAGTCACGGGACAGGGCCCTACGAGCAGTACTTC,CASSHGTGPYEQYF
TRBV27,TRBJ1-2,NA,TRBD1,TGTGCCAGCAGTTACGACAGGGGGGACGGCTACACCTTC,CASSYDRGDGYTF
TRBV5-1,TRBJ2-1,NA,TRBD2,TGCGCCAGCAGCTTGGGCAGCGGGGGTCGGGATGAGCAGTTCTTC,CASSLGSGGRDEQFF
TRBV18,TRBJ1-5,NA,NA,TGTGCCAGCTCACCACGCGGGGGCGGGGCAGATCAGCCCCAGCATTTT,CASSPRGGGADQPQHF
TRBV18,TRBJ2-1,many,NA,TGTGCCAGCTCACCAAAGAGTCCCGGGCAGGGGCCCTACAATGAGCAGTTCTTC,CASSPKSPGQGPYNEQFF
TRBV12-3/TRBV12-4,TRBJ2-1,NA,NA,TGTGCCAGCAGTTTTTCCAGCTACAATGAGCAGTTCTTC,CASSFSSYNEQFF
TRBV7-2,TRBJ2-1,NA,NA,TGTGCCAGCAGCTTAGTCCTTGAGCAGTTCTTC,CASSLVLEQFF
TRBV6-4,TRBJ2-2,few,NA,TGTGCCAGAAAAGGAGTAGCCGGGGAGCTGTTTTTT,CARKGVAGELFF
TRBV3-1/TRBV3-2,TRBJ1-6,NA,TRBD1,TGTGCCAGCAGCCAATTCCAGGGGGTATATAATTCACCCCTCCACTTT,CASSQFQGVYNSPLHF
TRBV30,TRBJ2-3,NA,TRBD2,TGTGCCTGGAGTATTGCGGGGGGGCCAGATACGCAGTATTTT,CAWSIAGGPDTQYF
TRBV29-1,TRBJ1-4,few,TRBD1,TGCAGCGTTGAAGATACTGGGACAGGGTATGGAAAACTGTTTTTT,CSVEDTGTGYGKLFF
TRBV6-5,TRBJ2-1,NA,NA,TGTGCCAGCAGCCCGGACACCTCCTACAATGAGCAGTTCTTC,CASSPDTSYNEQFF
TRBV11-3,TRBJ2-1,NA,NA,TGTGCCAGCAGCTTAGTCTGGCAGGGAGAGCAGTTCTTC,CASSLVWQGEQFF
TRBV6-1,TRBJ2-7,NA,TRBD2,TGTGCCAGCAGTGTAGCGGGGGGGCCTTCCTACGAGCAGTACTTC,CASSVAGGPSYEQYF
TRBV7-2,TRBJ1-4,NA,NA,TGTGCCAGCAGCTTAGGACAGGCTCTTAGTGAAAAACTGTTTTTT,CASSLGQALSEKLFF
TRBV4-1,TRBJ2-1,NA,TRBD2,TGCGCCAGCAGCCAAGAGTTAGCGGGGGGGTACAATGAGCAGTTCTTC,CASSQELAGGYNEQFF
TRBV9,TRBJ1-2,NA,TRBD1,TGTGCCAGCAGCGTGGGGACAGCGCTCTATGGCTACACCTTC,CASSVGTALYGYTF
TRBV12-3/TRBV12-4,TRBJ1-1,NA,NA,TGTGCCAGCAGTCTAAAACAGGATACTGAAGCTTTCTTT,CASSLKQDTEAFF
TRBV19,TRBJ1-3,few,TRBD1,TGTGCTACAAGGGGGCTGCTTGGAAACACCATATATTTT,CATRGLLGNTIYF
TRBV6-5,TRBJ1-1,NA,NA,TGTGCCAGCAGTTACTCTTGGGGCCAAAACACTGAAGCTTTCTTT,CASSYSWGQNTEAFF
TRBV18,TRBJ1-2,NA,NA,TGTGCCAGCTCACCACCGTCGGACAGAGGACAGAATGGCTACACCTTC,CASSPPSDRGQNGYTF
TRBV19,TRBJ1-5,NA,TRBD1,TGTGCCAGTAGTCTACGGACAGGGGGGATAAGTCAGCCCCAGCATTTT,CASSLRTGGISQPQHF
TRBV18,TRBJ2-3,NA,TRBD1,TGTGCCAGCTCCCCCGGGACAGGGGGCCAATATACGCAGTATTTT,CASSPGTGGQYTQYF
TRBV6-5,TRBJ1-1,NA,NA,TGTGCCAGCAGTTACTCGAGTAGGGGTCGCACTGAAGCTTTCTTT,CASSYSSRGRTEAFF
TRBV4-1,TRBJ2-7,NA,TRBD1,TGCGCCAGCAGCCAACCACGGGACAGCTACGAGCAGTACTTC,CASSQPRDSYEQYF
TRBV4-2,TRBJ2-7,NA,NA,TGTGCCAGCAGCCAATGGCAGGGCTACGAGCAGTACTTC,CASSQWQGYEQYF
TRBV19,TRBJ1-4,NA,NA,TGTGCCAGTACTATTACCTTGACAGCTGCAACTAATGAAAAACTGTTTTTT,CASTITLTAATNEKLFF
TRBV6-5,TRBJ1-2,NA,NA,TGTGCCAGCAGTCCCTTGGGCTCTTATGGCTACACCTTC,CASSPLGSYGYTF
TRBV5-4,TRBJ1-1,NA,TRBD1,TGTGCCAGCAGCGCAACAGGGGGCACTGAAGCTTTCTTT,CASSATGGTEAFF
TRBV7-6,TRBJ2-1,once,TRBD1,TGTGCCAGCAGCTTAGCACAGGGGCACTACAATGAGCAGTTCTTC,CASSLAQGHYNEQFF
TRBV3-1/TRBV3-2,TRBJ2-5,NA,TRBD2,TGTGCCAGCAGCAGGCTAGCGGGGGGGACAAAACAAGAGACCCAGTACTTC,CASSRLAGGTKQETQYF
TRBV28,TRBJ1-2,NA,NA,TGTGCCAGCAGTTTGCTAGGGGATCTCTATGGCTACACCTTC,CASSLLGDLYGYTF
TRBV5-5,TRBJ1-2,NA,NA,TGTGCCAGCAGCTTCCAGGGAGGCAATGGCTACACCTTC,CASSFQGGNGYTF
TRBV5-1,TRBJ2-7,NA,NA,TGCGCCAGCAGCCTTACCGGGCCGCCGGGGGAGCAGTACTTC,CASSLTGPPGEQYF
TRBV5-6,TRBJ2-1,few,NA,TGTGCCAGCAGCGACCCGGGACTGGGAGCCTACAATGAGCAGTTCTTC,CASSDPGLGAYNEQFF